A selection of T cell receptor beta chains follows, all from one sample in a study of blood T cells in healthy people across ages. TCRdb itself ran the 5' RACE reads through MiXCR, one entry per CDR3 protein. The sample lists about 780,000 distinct CDR3 sequences; 20% to 30% were seen once. The data were also submitted as part of a second study, on T cells of mothers and their children.

Sequenced sample: blood. The receptors were gathered from a boy between 10 and 17 years old in good health. Each CDR3 is given with its conserved first and last residue. Each record gives: D gene, J gene, clone size, V gene, CDR3 DNA, CDR3 protein. D genes are given only for firm matches. Clone size is not always given. Where it is, it says once, few, many or a class for expanded clones.

d_gene: -
j_gene: TRBJ1-1
abundance: few
v_gene: TRBV12-3/TRBV12-4
CDR3nt: TGTGCCAGCACTGACCTACAGGGAGTGGAGGTCACTGAAGCTTTCTTT
CDR3aa: CASTDLQGVEVTEAFF

d_gene: -
j_gene: TRBJ2-7
abundance: -
v_gene: TRBV10-2
CDR3nt: TGCGCCAGCAGTGTGCCAGGGAGCTCCTACGAGCAGTACTTC
CDR3aa: CASSVPGSSYEQYF

d_gene: TRBD1
j_gene: TRBJ2-7
abundance: few
v_gene: TRBV5-1
CDR3nt: TGCGCCAGCACTCCGGCCGGGACAGGGGCCTACGAGCAGTACTTC
CDR3aa: CASTPAGTGAYEQYF

d_gene: -
j_gene: TRBJ1-2
abundance: few
v_gene: TRBV10-2
CDR3nt: TGCGCCAGTGGACAGATTAACTATGGCTACACCTTC
CDR3aa: CASGQINYGYTF

d_gene: -
j_gene: TRBJ2-5
abundance: few
v_gene: TRBV9
CDR3nt: TGTGCCAGCAGCATCACGGGTTCAGCCCGTCACCAGTACTTC
CDR3aa: CASSITGSARHQYF

d_gene: -
j_gene: TRBJ2-7
abundance: few
v_gene: TRBV28
CDR3nt: TGTGCCAGCAGTTTAAGCTCCCACGGTGGGCGCTACGAGCAGTACTTC
CDR3aa: CASSLSSHGGRYEQYF

d_gene: -
j_gene: TRBJ1-2
abundance: -
v_gene: TRBV13
CDR3nt: TGTGCCAGCAGCTTTCGTGGACCGAGACTTTATGGCTACACCTTC
CDR3aa: CASSFRGPRLYGYTF

d_gene: TRBD1
j_gene: TRBJ1-2
abundance: -
v_gene: TRBV20-1
CDR3nt: TGCAGTGCTAGAGATTCAGACAGGGGTAATAACTATGGCTACACCTTC
CDR3aa: CSARDSDRGNNYGYTF

d_gene: -
j_gene: TRBJ1-3
abundance: few
v_gene: TRBV14
CDR3nt: TGTGCCAGCAGCCTTCCCCCGGACTCCGGGCCCCTATTACTCTGGATATTT
CDR3aa: CASSLPPDSGPLLLWIF

d_gene: -
j_gene: TRBJ2-7
abundance: few
v_gene: TRBV14
CDR3nt: TGTGCCAGCAGCCAAGATCTGAGCCGCGTCGAGCAGTACTTC
CDR3aa: CASSQDLSRVEQYF

d_gene: TRBD2
j_gene: TRBJ2-5
abundance: -
v_gene: TRBV7-9
CDR3nt: TGTGCCAGCAGCATACTAGACGGGACTAGCGGGAAAGAGACCCAGTACTTC
CDR3aa: CASSILDGTSGKETQYF

d_gene: -
j_gene: TRBJ2-2
abundance: -
v_gene: TRBV7-2
CDR3nt: TGTGCCAGCAGCTTAGGACTTGTGAACACCGGGGAGCTGTTTTTT
CDR3aa: CASSLGLVNTGELFF

d_gene: TRBD2
j_gene: TRBJ2-5
abundance: many
v_gene: TRBV5-1
CDR3nt: TGCGCCAGCAGCCCGAGGGTAGCGGGGTCGGAGACCCAGTACTTC
CDR3aa: CASSPRVAGSETQYF

d_gene: TRBD1
j_gene: TRBJ1-6
abundance: -
v_gene: TRBV6-5
CDR3nt: TGTGCCAGCAGTTACTTCGGGACAGGGGGTTCACCCCTCCACTTT
CDR3aa: CASSYFGTGGSPLHF

d_gene: TRBD2
j_gene: TRBJ2-3
abundance: -
v_gene: TRBV28
CDR3nt: TGTGCCAGCAGTCGGGCAGGGAGGGTAGATACGCAGTATTTT
CDR3aa: CASSRAGRVDTQYF

d_gene: -
j_gene: TRBJ2-7
abundance: -
v_gene: TRBV9
CDR3nt: TGTGCCAGCAGCGTAGGTCCCAACTACGAGCAGTACTTC
CDR3aa: CASSVGPNYEQYF

d_gene: -
j_gene: TRBJ1-4
abundance: few
v_gene: TRBV20-1
CDR3nt: TGCAGTGCTAGAGGGTGGGCGGCCGGGTTCGCAACTAATGAAAAACTGTTTTTT
CDR3aa: CSARGWAAGFATNEKLFF

d_gene: -
j_gene: TRBJ2-7
abundance: few
v_gene: TRBV5-7
CDR3nt: TGTGCCAGCAGCTTTGGCCAGAAAGGGGCCTACGAGCAGTACTTC
CDR3aa: CASSFGQKGAYEQYF

d_gene: -
j_gene: TRBJ2-5
abundance: -
v_gene: TRBV20-1
CDR3nt: TGCAGTGCCAGCTTCGGACAGTCGTTCGAGACCCAGTACTTC
CDR3aa: CSASFGQSFETQYF

d_gene: -
j_gene: TRBJ2-1
abundance: -
v_gene: TRBV2
CDR3nt: TGTGCCAGCAGTGCGCCGACAGGGCCCCGGGGGAGCTCCTACAATGAGCAGTTCTTC
CDR3aa: CASSAPTGPRGSSYNEQFF

d_gene: -
j_gene: TRBJ1-2
abundance: -
v_gene: TRBV10-3
CDR3nt: TGTGCCATCAGGAGGGACAAGACTAACTATGGCTACACCTTC
CDR3aa: CAIRRDKTNYGYTF

d_gene: TRBD1
j_gene: TRBJ1-4
abundance: many
v_gene: TRBV5-1
CDR3nt: TGCGCCAGCAGCCCTCGGACAGGAAATGAAAAACTGTTTTTT
CDR3aa: CASSPRTGNEKLFF

d_gene: TRBD1
j_gene: TRBJ1-2
abundance: -
v_gene: TRBV20-1
CDR3nt: TGCAGTGCTTATGACAGGGGGGTCTATGGCTACACCTTC
CDR3aa: CSAYDRGVYGYTF

d_gene: -
j_gene: TRBJ2-5
abundance: -
v_gene: TRBV11-2
CDR3nt: TGTGCCAGCAGCTCCACGGGGGCAGGGCTGCAAGAGACCCAGTACTTC
CDR3aa: CASSSTGAGLQETQYF

d_gene: -
j_gene: TRBJ1-1
abundance: -
v_gene: TRBV18
CDR3nt: TGTGCCAGCTCACCAGATCGGGACTCAGTCACTGAAGCTTTCTTT
CDR3aa: CASSPDRDSVTEAFF

d_gene: -
j_gene: TRBJ2-7
abundance: -
v_gene: TRBV7-9
CDR3nt: TGTGCCAGCAGCTTTGATCACGAGCAGTACTTC
CDR3aa: CASSFDHEQYF

d_gene: -
j_gene: TRBJ1-4
abundance: -
v_gene: TRBV12-3/TRBV12-4
CDR3nt: TGTGCCAGCAGGCCGAGGGGGTCAACTAATGAAAAACTGTTTTTT
CDR3aa: CASRPRGSTNEKLFF

d_gene: -
j_gene: TRBJ2-3
abundance: -
v_gene: TRBV7-2
CDR3nt: TGTGCCAGCAGCATCGGGACCGACACAGATACGCAGTATTTT
CDR3aa: CASSIGTDTDTQYF

d_gene: -
j_gene: TRBJ2-3
abundance: few
v_gene: TRBV7-3
CDR3nt: TGTGCCAGCAAAAGGGGGGGCGGCACAGATACGCAGTATTTT
CDR3aa: CASKRGGGTDTQYF

d_gene: -
j_gene: TRBJ2-7
abundance: few
v_gene: TRBV18
CDR3nt: TGTGCCAGCTCGCCGCCGGAGGTCCCCTACGAGCAGTACTTC
CDR3aa: CASSPPEVPYEQYF

d_gene: -
j_gene: TRBJ2-7
abundance: few
v_gene: TRBV4-2
CDR3nt: TGTGCCAGCAGCCAAGTAGGGTCGGCAGGGGATCCCTACGAGCAGTACTTC
CDR3aa: CASSQVGSAGDPYEQYF

d_gene: -
j_gene: TRBJ1-4
abundance: few
v_gene: TRBV28
CDR3nt: TGTGCCAGCAGTCCGGCCGAAAAACTGTTTTTT
CDR3aa: CASSPAEKLFF

d_gene: -
j_gene: TRBJ1-2
abundance: -
v_gene: TRBV7-9
CDR3nt: TGTGCCAGCAGCTTCTCCGGGACTTATGGCTACACCTTC
CDR3aa: CASSFSGTYGYTF

d_gene: -
j_gene: TRBJ2-7
abundance: -
v_gene: TRBV14
CDR3nt: TGTGCCAGCAGCCTTCTGGACAGTCCTCTCCCCTACGAGCAGTACTTC
CDR3aa: CASSLLDSPLPYEQYF

d_gene: -
j_gene: TRBJ2-3
abundance: many
v_gene: TRBV5-1
CDR3nt: TGCGCCAGCAGAGAGGGCGCAGATACGCAGTATTTT
CDR3aa: CASREGADTQYF

d_gene: -
j_gene: TRBJ2-1
abundance: -
v_gene: TRBV7-6
CDR3nt: TGTGCCAGCAGCCCAGGGGACGGCCTAAGCTCCTACAATGAGCAGTTCTTC
CDR3aa: CASSPGDGLSSYNEQFF

d_gene: -
j_gene: TRBJ1-5
abundance: -
v_gene: TRBV12-3/TRBV12-4
CDR3nt: TGTGCCAGCAGTTTAGCGGTGACGGCGAGTCAGCCCCAGCATTTT
CDR3aa: CASSLAVTASQPQHF

d_gene: TRBD2
j_gene: TRBJ2-3
abundance: few
v_gene: TRBV4-1
CDR3nt: TGCGCCAGCAGCCAATACCCGACTAGCGGGGGCCTTAGCACAGATACGCAGTATTTT
CDR3aa: CASSQYPTSGGLSTDTQYF

d_gene: TRBD2
j_gene: TRBJ2-7
abundance: many
v_gene: TRBV20-1
CDR3nt: TGCAGTGCTAGAGGGGGAGGGATTGAGCAGTACTTC
CDR3aa: CSARGGGIEQYF